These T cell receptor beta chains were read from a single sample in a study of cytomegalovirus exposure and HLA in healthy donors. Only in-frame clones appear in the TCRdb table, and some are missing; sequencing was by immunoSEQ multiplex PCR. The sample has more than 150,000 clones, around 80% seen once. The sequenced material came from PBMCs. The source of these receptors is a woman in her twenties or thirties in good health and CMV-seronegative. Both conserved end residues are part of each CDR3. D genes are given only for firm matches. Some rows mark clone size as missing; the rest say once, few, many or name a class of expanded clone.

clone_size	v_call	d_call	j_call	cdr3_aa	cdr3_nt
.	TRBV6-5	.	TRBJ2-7	CASSSTTNTYEQYF	TGTGCCAGCAGTTCAACGACAAATACCTACGAGCAGTACTTC
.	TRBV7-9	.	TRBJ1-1	CASSYRVSGMNTEAFF	TGTGCCAGCAGCTACAGGGTCTCGGGAATGAACACTGAAGCTTTCTTT
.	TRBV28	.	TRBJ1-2	CASSLRGNYGYTF	TGTGCCAGCAGTTTACGGGGGAACTATGGCTACACCTTC
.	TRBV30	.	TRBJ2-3	CAWSRGGATDTQYF	TGTGCCTGGAGTAGGGGCGGAGCTACAGATACGCAGTATTTT
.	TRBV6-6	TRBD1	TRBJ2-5	CASRDYPGQEETQYF	TGTGCCAGCCGCGACTATCCGGGACAGGAAGAGACCCAGTACTTC
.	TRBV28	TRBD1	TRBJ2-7	CASSSTGGSSYEQYF	TGTGCCAGCAGCTCCACAGGGGGGAGCTCCTACGAGCAGTACTTC
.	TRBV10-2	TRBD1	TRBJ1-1	CASSESETGGAGNTEAFF	TGCGCCAGCAGTGAGTCAGAGACAGGGGGCGCGGGAAACACTGAAGCTTTCTTT
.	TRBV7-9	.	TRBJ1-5	CARADRASHSNQPQHF	TGTGCCAGAGCGGACAGAGCTTCCCATAGCAATCAGCCCCAGCATTTT
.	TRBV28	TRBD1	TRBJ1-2	CASSLHDRGWANYGYTF	TGTGCCAGCAGTTTACATGACAGGGGGTGGGCTAACTATGGCTACACCTTC
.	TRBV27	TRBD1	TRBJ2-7	CASSLLRDSKQYF	TGTGCCAGCAGTTTGCTCCGGGACAGTAAACAGTACTTC
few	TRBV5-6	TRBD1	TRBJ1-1	CASSFLGQGESGFF	TGTGCCAGCAGCTTTTTGGGACAGGGGGAATCGGGTTTCTTT
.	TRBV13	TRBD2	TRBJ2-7	CASRRTSGIYEQYF	TGTGCCAGCAGGAGGACTAGCGGGATCTACGAGCAGTACTTC
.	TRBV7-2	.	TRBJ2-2	CASSFQTGSGNTGELFF	TGTGCCAGCAGCTTTCAGACAGGCTCTGGGAACACCGGGGAGCTGTTTTTT
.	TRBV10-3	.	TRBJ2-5	CAISGRADQETQYF	TGTGCCATCAGCGGGAGAGCGGACCAAGAGACCCAGTACTTC
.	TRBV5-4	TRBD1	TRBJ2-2	CASSLDRGSATGELFF	TGTGCCAGCAGCCTGGACAGGGGCTCTGCCACCGGGGAGCTGTTTTTT
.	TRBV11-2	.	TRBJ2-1	CASSLVLPGLPGHNEQFF	TGTGCCAGCAGCTTAGTCCTCCCGGGACTCCCCGGCCACAATGAGCAGTTCTTC
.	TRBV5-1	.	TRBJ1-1	CASSLQGWNTEAFF	TGCGCCAGCAGCTTACAGGGATGGAACACTGAAGCTTTCTTT
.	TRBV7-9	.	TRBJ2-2	CASSSTGTGELFF	TGTGCCAGCAGCTCGACTGGTACCGGGGAGCTGTTTTTT
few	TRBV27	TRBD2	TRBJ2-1	CASTSGFYNEQFF	TGTGCCAGTACTAGCGGGTTTTACAATGAGCAGTTCTTC
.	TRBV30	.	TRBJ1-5	CAWSTGTSVNQPQHF	TGTGCCTGGAGTACCGGGACATCTGTCAATCAGCCCCAGCATTTT
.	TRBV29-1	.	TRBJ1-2	CSVKTGYGYTF	TGCAGCGTGAAGACAGGCTATGGCTACACCTTC